Below, 30 T cell receptor beta chains from the same sample are listed, as sequenced in a study of radiation and T cells in renal cell carcinoma. This sample's time point: blood 2 weeks post-SBRT. The sample's treatment: 15 Gy SBRT to primary tumor, nephrectomy 4 weeks later. Measured with immunoSEQ multiplex PCR; TCRdb has only the in-frame clones, and not every one. The sample consists of more than 100,000 clones, more than 70% of them appearing once. The sequences come from blood, collected from a patient whose treatment included radiotherapy and nephrectomy. The receptors shown here come from a woman in her 70s with renal cell carcinoma.

J is TRBJ1-2 and V is TRBV25-1; D is ambiguous. V was cut by 3 bases and J by 4 bases, with 12 bases left in between. The CDR3 length is 14 residues. CDR1 and CDR2 (germline): MGHDK, SYGVNS. DNA for the CDR3: TGTGCCAGCAGTGATGATAAGGTCCCCTATGGCTACACCTTC. Translated: CASSDDKVPYGYTF.

The chain couples TRBV2 to TRBJ2-3, with D hard to call. The germline V gene encodes CDR1 SNHLY and CDR2 FYNNEI. This CDR3 region has 15 residues. Trimming removed 4 bases from V and 3 bases from J, with 14 bases in between. DNA of the CDR3: TGTGCCAGCAGTGGCCTCACCAGAGATACAGATACGCAGTATTTT. Translating it yields CASSGLTRDTDTQYF.

This rearrangement joins TRBV9 to TRBJ2-2; tentatively, D is TRBD1 (6 bases). Germline V CDR1 and CDR2: SGDLS, YYNGEE. CDR3 length: 16 amino acids. The ends were cut back, 0 bases at V and 4 bases at J, with 13 bases in the middle. CDR3 loop: CASSVAMQGPTGELFF. The DNA for the CDR3 is TGTGCCAGCAGCGTAGCTATGCAGGGGCCCACCGGGGAGCTGTTTTTT.

The V call is TRBV15, the J call TRBJ2-5; 8 nucleotides line up with TRBD2. This CDR3 region has 18 residues. Germline V CDR1 and CDR2: LNHNV, YYDKDF (reference sequence). V gave up 1 base and J gave up 0 bases; unmatched junction bases: 10. CDR3 nucleotides: TGTGCCACCAGCAGAGGGGTTACTAGCGGACCTTACCAAGAGACCCAGTACTTC. The encoded protein is CATSRGVTSGPYQETQYF.

The V gene is TRBV7-2, the J gene TRBJ2-5; the D is unclear. Germline CDR1 reads SGHTA; CDR2 reads FQGNSA. The V and J ends lost 1 base and 2 bases respectively, with 11 bases between them. The CDR3 spans 15 residues. The CDR3: CASSLDISSQETQYF. DNA for the CDR3: TGTGCCAGCAGCTTAGATATTTCGAGTCAAGAGACCCAGTACTTC.

The chain uses TRBV11-2 and TRBJ2-7; TRBD1 matches 9 bases. The CDR3 extends over 15 amino acids. From germline, CDR1 is SGHAT and CDR2 FQNNGV. The J segment lost 4 bases and the V segment lost 0 bases, leaving 4 bases of the junction unmatched. CDR3 coding DNA: TGTGCCAGCAGCTTAGAAACAGGGGGCCAATACGAGCAGTACTTC. Amino acid sequence: CASSLETGGQYEQYF.

This chain connects TRBV10-3 to TRBJ2-1; no clear D. CDR1 is ENHRY and CDR2 is SYGVKD in the germline V gene. This CDR3 is 12 amino acids long. The V end lost 2 bases, the J end lost 3 bases, and 2 bases lay between the germline ends. The CDR3 reads CAISEGYNEQFF. In nucleotides, the CDR3 is TGTGCCATCAGTGAGGGCTACAATGAGCAGTTCTTC.

The V gene is TRBV28, the J gene TRBJ2-1; 8 bases line up with TRBD2. V was pared by 2 bases and J by 8 bases, with 2 bases of the junction left unmatched. The CDR3 extends over 13 amino acids. Germline values: CDR1 MDHEN, CDR2 SYDVKM. Here the CDR3 DNA reads TGTGCCAGCAGTTTAGGTAGCGGGGATGAGCAGTTCTTC. Protein sequence: CASSLGSGDEQFF.

The chain has TRBV5-1 and TRBJ2-1; TRBD2 might be the D (6 bases). The CDR3 is 15 residues long. The V end was cut by 1 base, the J end by 1 base, with 9 bases between. Per the germline V gene, CDR1 is SGHRS and CDR2 is YFSETQ. The CDR3 DNA is TGCGCCAGCAGCTTGACGGGGGAATCCTACAATGAGCAGTTCTTC. The encoded protein is CASSLTGESYNEQFF.

The chain joins TRBV19 to TRBJ2-5; the match to TRBD2 covers 12 bases. The CDR3 length is 17 residues. CDR1 is LNHDA and CDR2 is SQIVND in the germline V gene (reference sequence). The junction had 12 bases not matched to a gene; V was cut back by 5 bases and J by 5 bases. Written as DNA, the CDR3 is TGTGCCAGTAGTCGGCCCCTAGCGGGGGGGCCGGGCGAGACCCAGTACTTC. Amino acids: CASSRPLAGGPGETQYF.

The chain employs TRBV27 and TRBJ1-1; no clear D. Germline lookup yields CDR1 MNHEY and CDR2 SMNVEV (reference sequence). CDR3 size: 16 residues. The V gene lost 3 bases and the J gene lost 1 base, with 15 bases spanning the gap. As DNA, the CDR3 is TGTGCCAGCAGTTTCCTTGGCCTCAACGGGAACACTGAAGCTTTCTTT. Its translation: CASSFLGLNGNTEAFF.

CDR3 loop: CASRGRSGGTGEQFF. The CDR3 DNA follows: TGTGCCAGCAGGGGCAGGAGCGGGGGGACCGGTGAGCAGTTCTTC. The chain carries TRBV2 and TRBJ2-1; 9 bases are shared with TRBD2. Germline V gene sequence: CDR1 SNHLY, CDR2 FYNNEI. The CDR3 loop spans 15 amino acids. The V gene end was trimmed by 6 bases and the J gene end by 9 bases; junction bases not matched to a gene: 12. The full variable domain, completed using reference TRBV2 and TRBJ2-1, is EPEVTQTPSHQVTQMGQEVILRCVPISNHLYFYWYRQILGQKVEFLVSFYNNEISEKSEIFDDQFSVERPDGSNFTLKIRSTKLEDSAMYFCASRGRSGGTGEQFFGPGTRLTVL.

The J gene is TRBJ1-5, the V gene TRBV27; D is possibly TRBD1 (5 bases). The V end was cut by 2 bases, the J end by 7 bases, with 18 bases between. This CDR3 is 16 amino acids long. Germline-derived CDR1 and CDR2 are MNHEY and SMNVEV (reference sequence). CDR3 region: CASSLTPRGGGQPQHF. CDR3 nucleotides: TGTGCCAGCAGTTTAACCCCTAGGGGAGGAGGACAGCCCCAGCATTTT.

This chain joins TRBV30 and TRBJ1-1; D call uncertain. Trimming removed 4 bases from V and 2 bases from J, with 11 bases in between. The CDR3 sequence is 13 residues long. Germline CDR1 is GTSNPN and CDR2 is SVGIG (reference sequence). The CDR3 protein is CAWKAEFNTEAFF. The CDR3 DNA sequence: TGTGCCTGGAAGGCAGAATTTAACACTGAAGCTTTCTTT.

The chain uses TRBV15 and TRBJ2-1, with 13 nucleotides matching TRBD2. CDR3 length: 16 residues. Germline CDR1 and CDR2: LNHNV and YYDKDF (reference sequence). V lost 5 bases, J lost 9 bases, and 10 bases stayed unmatched. CDR3 nucleotide sequence: TGTGCCACCAGCCTCATAGGACTAGCGGGGGCGGGTGAGCAGTTCTTC. Protein: CATSLIGLAGAGEQFF.

The gene calls are TRBV4-3 and TRBJ1-1; D call uncertain. V was trimmed by 0 bases and J by 11 bases, leaving 16 bases between them. Germline V gene data show CDR1 as LGHNA and CDR2 as YSLEER. This CDR3 has 14 residues. Here the CDR3 reads CASSQDLSPTGAFF. CDR3 in DNA: TGCGCCAGCAGCCAAGACCTATCCCCCACGGGGGCTTTCTTT.

This clone was observed a single time. This chain joins TRBV29-1 and TRBJ2-2; TRBD2 aligns across 8 bases. The V gene's germline CDR1 is SQVTM and CDR2 ANQGSEA. V gave up 4 bases and J gave up 1 base; unmatched junction bases: 2. The CDR3 sequence is 14 residues long. The CDR3 sequence is CSVVAGGNTGELFF. The CDR3, as DNA: TGCAGCGTTGTTGCGGGGGGGAACACCGGGGAGCTGTTTTTT.

This clone was recorded a few times. The V gene is TRBV28, the J gene TRBJ1-6; D remains unclear. This CDR3 region has 13 residues. Between the trimmed V and J ends, which lost 4 bases and 8 bases, there was a span of 9 bases. CDR1 and CDR2 from the germline V gene are MDHEN and SYDVKM. The CDR3 DNA sequence: TGTGCCAGCAGTTCAGGACGTGATTCACCCCTCCACTTT. This encodes CASSSGRDSPLHF.

V and J are TRBV6-5 and TRBJ2-3, with a tentative D call TRBD2 (5 bases). V lost 7 bases and J 0 bases, leaving 8 bases between the germline ends. Germline V gene lookup returns CDR1 MNHEY and CDR2 SVGAGI. The CDR3 has 13 residues. The chain's CDR3 is CASTRGSTDTQYF. The CDR3 nucleotides are TGTGCCAGCACCCGGGGTAGCACAGATACGCAGTATTTT.

This chain links TRBV7-8 with TRBJ1-2; no clear D gene. The CDR3 has 12 amino acids. CDR1 and CDR2 from the germline V gene are SGHVS and FQNEAQ. V lost 4 bases, J lost 5 bases, and 8 bases lay in between. CDR3 sequence: CASSSGPYGYTF. The CDR3 bases are TGTGCCAGCAGCTCTGGTCCGTATGGCTACACCTTC.

This clone appeared once. J is TRBJ1-1 and V is TRBV5-1, with D possibly TRBD1 on 5 matching bases. The CDR3 contains 17 residues. CDR1 is SGHRS, CDR2 YFSETQ, per germline. Between the trimmed V and J ends, which lost 0 bases and 1 base, there was a span of 16 bases. The CDR3 sequence is CASSLAGTSIGNTEAFF. The CDR3 nucleotides read TGCGCCAGCAGCTTGGCAGGGACTTCTATCGGGAACACTGAAGCTTTCTTT.

The chain has TRBV5-8 and TRBJ2-1; D unclear. From germline, CDR1 is SGHTS and CDR2 YDEGEE. The length of the CDR3 is 15 residues. Between the trimmed V and J ends, which lost 7 bases and 2 bases, there was a span of 16 bases. Here the CDR3 reads CASANQVRAYNEQFF. DNA for the CDR3: TGTGCCAGCGCTAATCAGGTTAGGGCCTACAATGAGCAGTTCTTC. Based on the CDR3 plus reference TRBV5-8 and TRBJ2-1, the full variable domain is EAGVTQSPTHLIKTRGQQATLRCSPISGHTSVYWYQQALGLGLQFLLWYDEGEERNRGNFPPRFSGRQFPNYSSELNVNALELEDSALYLCASANQVRAYNEQFFGPGTRLTVL.

This chain uses TRBV27 with TRBJ2-7; 8 nucleotides line up with TRBD2. The CDR3 contains 12 residues. The V and J ends lost 8 bases and 6 bases, in that order; junction bases with no gene match: 6. The germline V gene has CDR1 MNHEY and CDR2 SMNVEV (reference sequence). This CDR3 is CASETRGGEQYF. In nucleotides, the CDR3 is TGTGCCAGCGAAACCCGGGGGGGCGAGCAGTACTTC.

The chain uses TRBV19 and TRBJ1-2, with no clear D. Germline lookup yields CDR1 LNHDA and CDR2 SQIVND (reference sequence). Trimming pared 3 bases from V and 7 bases from J, leaving 9 bases between. The CDR3 consists of 12 residues. The CDR3 DNA reads as TGTGCCAGTAGTATTGCCGGGCTTGGCTACACCTTC. This codes for CASSIAGLGYTF.

The rearrangement links TRBV19 to TRBJ1-1; a possible D gene is TRBD1 (5 bases). This CDR3 is 16 amino acids long. Germline CDR1 and CDR2: LNHDA and SQIVND (reference sequence). The V end lost 4 bases, the J end lost 1 base, and 16 bases lay between the germline ends. CDR3 residues: CASSSVGKGRNTEAFF. The CDR3 DNA sequence: TGTGCCAGTAGTAGTGTCGGTAAGGGGCGGAACACTGAAGCTTTCTTT.

J is TRBJ2-1 and V is TRBV19, with D possibly called TRBD1 or TRBD2 (6 bases each). From germline, CDR1 is LNHDA and CDR2 SQIVND (reference sequence). The CDR3 is made up of 14 amino acids. Deletions cut 5 bases from V and 7 bases from J, with 15 bases between. The DNA for the CDR3 is TGTGCCAGTAGTTTTGTGAGAGGGGGGAATGAGCAGTTCTTC. Its protein is CASSFVRGGNEQFF.

This CDR3 reads CASSRTGSGANVLTF. DNA for the CDR3: TGTGCCAGCAGTCGGACAGGCTCTGGGGCCAACGTCCTGACTTTC. The chain combines TRBV6-5 with TRBJ2-6; 7 positions match TRBD1. Germline V gene data show CDR1 as MNHEY and CDR2 as SVGAGI. V shed 5 bases, J shed 0 bases, and the junction held 1 base outside the gene matches. This CDR3 contains 15 residues.

The rearrangement uses TRBV19 and TRBJ1-5; the match to TRBD1 covers 8 bases. This CDR3 comprises 16 residues. Germline V gene lookup returns CDR1 LNHDA and CDR2 SQIVND (reference sequence). With V trimmed by 6 bases and J by 2 bases, 9 bases remained unmatched. CDR3 bases: TGTGCCAGTAGCTTCAACGGACAGGGTGGCAATCAGCCCCAGCATTTT. This sequence encodes CASSFNGQGGNQPQHF.

The table lists this clone with a few counts. The V and J genes are TRBV4-3 and TRBJ2-3; 12 bases line up with TRBD2. Germline V CDR1 and CDR2: LGHNA, YSLEER. The V gene end was trimmed by 0 bases and the J gene end by 4 bases; junction bases not matched to a gene: 8. The CDR3 loop spans 18 amino acids. For the CDR3, the DNA is TGCGCCAGCAGCCAAGACCTAGCGGGGGGGCTGTTATCAGATACGCAGTATTTT. Encoded protein: CASSQDLAGGLLSDTQYF.

The chain is built from TRBV29-1 and TRBJ1-2, with D possibly being TRBD1 (6 bases). Between the trimmed V and J ends, which lost 7 bases and 4 bases, there was a span of 19 bases. CDR3 length equals 14 residues. Germline V CDR1 and CDR2: SQVTM, ANQGSEA. The CDR3 here is CSAGRGAGSYGYTF. DNA for the CDR3: TGCAGCGCCGGTCGGGGGGCCGGATCCTATGGCTACACCTTC.